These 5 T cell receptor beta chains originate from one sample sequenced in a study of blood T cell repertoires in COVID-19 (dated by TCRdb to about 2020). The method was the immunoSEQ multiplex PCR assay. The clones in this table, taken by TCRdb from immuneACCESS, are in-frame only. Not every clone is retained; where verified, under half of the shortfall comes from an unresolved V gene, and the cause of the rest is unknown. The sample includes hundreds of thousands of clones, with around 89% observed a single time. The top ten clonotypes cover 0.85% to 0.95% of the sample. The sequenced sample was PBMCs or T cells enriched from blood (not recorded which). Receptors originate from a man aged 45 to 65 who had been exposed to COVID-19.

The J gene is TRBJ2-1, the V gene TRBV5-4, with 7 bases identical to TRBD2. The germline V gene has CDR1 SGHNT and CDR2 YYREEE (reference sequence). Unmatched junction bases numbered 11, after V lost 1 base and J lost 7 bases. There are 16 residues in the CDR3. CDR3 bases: TGTGCCAGCAGCTTGCCCCTGGGGGGGATAGGGAATGAGCAGTTCTTC. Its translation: CASSLPLGGIGNEQFF.

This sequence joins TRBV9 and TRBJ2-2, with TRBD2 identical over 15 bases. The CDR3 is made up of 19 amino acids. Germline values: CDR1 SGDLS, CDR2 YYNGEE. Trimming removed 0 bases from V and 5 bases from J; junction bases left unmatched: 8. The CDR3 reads CASSVAPGTSGGLTGELFF. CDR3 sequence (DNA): TGTGCCAGCAGCGTAGCTCCCGGGACTAGCGGGGGGTTAACCGGGGAGCTGTTTTTT.

CDR3 region: CAWSVLGGVQPQHF. The CDR3 nucleotides are TGTGCCTGGAGTGTACTCGGGGGGGTCCAGCCCCAGCATTTT. The chain couples TRBV30 to TRBJ1-5; TRBD1 is a possible D gene (5 bases). V lost 0 bases to trimming and J lost 7 bases, with 13 bases between them. Germline CDR1 is GTSNPN and CDR2 is SVGIG (reference sequence). The CDR3 is 14 amino acids.

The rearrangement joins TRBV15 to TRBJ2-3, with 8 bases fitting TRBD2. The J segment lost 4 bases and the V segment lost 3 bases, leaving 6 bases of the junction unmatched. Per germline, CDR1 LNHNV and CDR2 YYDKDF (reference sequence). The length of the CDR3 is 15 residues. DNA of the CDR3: TGTGCCACCAGCAGCCGACTAGCGCGATCAGATACGCAGTATTTT. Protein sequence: CATSSRLARSDTQYF.

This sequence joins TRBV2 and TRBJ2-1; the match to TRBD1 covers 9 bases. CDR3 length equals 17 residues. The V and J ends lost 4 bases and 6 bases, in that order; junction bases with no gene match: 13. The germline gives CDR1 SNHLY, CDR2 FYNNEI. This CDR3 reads CASSVSWDRVKANEQFF. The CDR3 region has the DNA TGTGCCAGCAGTGTGAGCTGGGACAGGGTTAAGGCCAATGAGCAGTTCTTC.